This entry lists 26 T cell receptor beta chains sequenced from one sample in a study of T cell responses to AZD1222 COVID-19 vaccine. The method was immunoSEQ multiplex PCR; TCRdb's version includes in-frame clones alone and lacks a portion of them. The sample holds some 140,000 clones, more than 90% seen once. This sample comprised peripheral blood, obtained on day 0 of AZD1222 vaccination. These receptors were obtained from an adult in good health.

V and J are TRBV7-2 and TRBJ1-3, with D tentatively TRBD1 (5 bases). V was trimmed by 5 bases and J by 3 bases, leaving 20 bases between them. The CDR3 covers 17 residues. Germline assignment: CDR1 SGHTA and CDR2 FQGNSA. The CDR3 sequence is CASSTIPGRLVGNTIYF. The CDR3 DNA reads as TGTGCCAGCAGCACCATCCCGGGACGGCTGGTTGGAAACACCATATATTTT.

This clone was detected only a few times. The rearrangement links TRBV7-9 to TRBJ1-1; TRBD1 matches at 7 bases. Germline V gene lookup returns CDR1 SEHNR and CDR2 FQNEAQ (reference sequence). The CDR3 loop spans 13 amino acids. The trim removed 5 bases at V and 6 bases at J, leaving 6 bases unmatched. CDR3 region: CASSDRDSAEAFF. The CDR3 DNA reads TGTGCCAGCAGCGACAGGGATTCAGCTGAAGCTTTCTTT.

V is TRBV29-1 and J is TRBJ2-1; 8 positions match TRBD2. The germline V gene encodes CDR1 SQVTM and CDR2 ANQGSEA. The CDR3 extends over 14 amino acids. V lost 4 bases to trimming and J lost 9 bases; unmatched junction nucleotides: 11. The CDR3 nucleotides read TGCAGCGTTGGGAAGGGGCTAGCGGGCGGTGAGCAGTTCTTC. Amino acids: CSVGKGLAGGEQFF.

This chain joins TRBV27 and TRBJ1-1; D is undetermined. The CDR3 is 13 residues long. From germline, CDR1 is MNHEY and CDR2 SMNVEV (reference sequence). V lost 5 bases and J 4 bases, leaving 11 bases between the germline ends. The CDR3, as DNA: TGTGCCAGCAGTGGCGGAGCGGGCACTGAAGCTTTCTTT. It specifies CASSGGAGTEAFF.

CDR3 in DNA: TGTGCCAGCAGTCTGTCCCAGGGGGCGGCCTCACCCCTCCACTTT. As protein: CASSLSQGAASPLHF. The rearrangement uses TRBV27 and TRBJ1-6; 8 bases map to TRBD1. The junction had 10 bases not matched to a gene; V was cut back by 5 bases and J by 10 bases. This CDR3 is 15 amino acids long. Germline CDR1 is MNHEY and CDR2 is SMNVEV (reference sequence).

The chain joins TRBV27 to TRBJ1-4; no clear D gene. Trimming stripped 3 bases from V and 0 bases from J, with 11 bases between. CDR3 length equals 16 residues. Germline lookup yields CDR1 MNHEY and CDR2 SMNVEV (reference sequence). The CDR3 DNA reads as TGTGCCAGCAGTTTGGTGGTGGACTCAACTAATGAAAAACTGTTTTTT. It encodes CASSLVVDSTNEKLFF.

This sequence joins TRBV7-9 and TRBJ1-2; 7 bases are a match to TRBD1. The V gene end was trimmed by 5 bases and the J gene end by 4 bases; junction bases not matched to a gene: 7. The length of the CDR3 is 14 residues. Germline assignment: CDR1 SEHNR and CDR2 FQNEAQ (reference sequence). CDR3 nucleotides: TGTGCCAGCAGCATCGGGACAGACCTCTATGGCTACACCTTC. This encodes CASSIGTDLYGYTF.

The rearrangement joins TRBV25-1 to TRBJ1-3; D gene ambiguous. V was clipped by 4 bases and J by 6 bases, with 16 bases between them. This CDR3 has 15 amino acids. Germline V lookup: CDR1 MGHDK, CDR2 SYGVNS. The CDR3 nucleotides are TGTGCCAGCAGTGGCGGGCACTTTCCAAAAAACACCATATATTTT. Translated: CASSGGHFPKNTIYF.

The chain is built from TRBV5-4 and TRBJ2-1; D remains ambiguous. The CDR3 has 16 residues. CDR1 is SGHNT, CDR2 YYREEE, per germline (reference sequence). Trimming took off 0 bases at V and 0 bases at J, with 10 bases between the two ends. DNA of the CDR3: TGTGCCAGCAGCTTGGGACACCTAAGCTCCTACAATGAGCAGTTCTTC. Amino acid sequence: CASSLGHLSSYNEQFF.

V is TRBV2 and J is TRBJ1-5; TRBD1 aligns across 7 bases. J gave up 3 bases and V 4 bases, and 9 bases lay outside the gene matches. Germline V gene sequence: CDR1 SNHLY, CDR2 FYNNEI. CDR3 length: 16 amino acids. CDR3 in amino acids: CASSGRLGGSNQPQHF. The DNA of the CDR3 is TGTGCCAGCAGTGGACGGCTAGGGGGCTCCAATCAGCCCCAGCATTTT.

CDR3 protein: CASTQRGGANEKLFF. In DNA, the CDR3 is TGTGCCAGCACCCAGAGGGGGGGAGCTAATGAAAAACTGTTTTTT. This chain connects TRBV7-2 to TRBJ1-4; D might be TRBD1 (6 bases). The CDR3 is made up of 15 amino acids. V lost 7 bases and J 3 bases, leaving 15 bases between the germline ends. Germline CDR1 is SGHTA and CDR2 is FQGNSA.

The rearrangement links TRBV6-5 to TRBJ1-5; TRBD1 aligns across 7 bases. This CDR3 has 15 amino acids. V was pared by 4 bases and J by 7 bases, with 10 bases of the junction left unmatched. CDR1 and CDR2 from the germline V gene are MNHEY and SVGAGI. CDR3 bases: TGTGCCAGCAGTTCAGGGACAACAGGGGTCCAGCCCCAGCATTTT. Residues: CASSSGTTGVQPQHF.

The gene calls are TRBV9 and TRBJ2-3, with a tentative D call TRBD2 (7 bases). CDR3 length: 15 residues. The V end lost 5 bases, the J end lost 4 bases, and 17 bases lay between the germline ends. CDR1 and CDR2 from the germline V gene are SGDLS and YYNGEE. CDR3: CASSFLGGGADTQYF. CDR3 nucleotides: TGTGCCAGCAGTTTCCTGGGAGGGGGAGCAGATACGCAGTATTTT.

The chain couples TRBV5-1 to TRBJ1-4; maybe TRBD1 (5 bases). CDR3 length: 16 residues. V lost 7 bases to trimming and J lost 5 bases, with 21 bases between them. From germline, CDR1 is SGHRS and CDR2 YFSETQ. The CDR3 region is CASLEDPGRGNEKLFF. The CDR3 bases are TGCGCCAGCCTAGAAGACCCAGGGCGCGGGAATGAAAAACTGTTTTTT. Together with reference TRBV5-1 and TRBJ1-4, the CDR3 gives the full variable domain: KAGVTQTPRYLIKTRGQQVTLSCSPISGHRSVSWYQQTPGQGLQFLFEYFSETQRNKGNFPGRFSGRQFSNSRSEMNVSTLELGDSALYLCASLEDPGRGNEKLFFGSGTQLSVL.

This chain uses TRBV13 with TRBJ2-1, with D possibly being TRBD2 (7 bases). Germline V gene lookup returns CDR1 PRHDT and CDR2 FYEKMQ (reference sequence). The CDR3 covers 16 residues. The V end lost 5 bases, the J end lost 4 bases, and 18 bases lay between the germline ends. CDR3 coding DNA: TGTGCCAGCAGCCCACGGGGGGCAGGAGTGTACAATGAGCAGTTCTTC. Amino acids: CASSPRGAGVYNEQFF.

This sequence joins TRBV7-2 and TRBJ2-2, with 10 positions matching TRBD2. CDR3 length: 15 residues. Germline-derived CDR1 and CDR2 are SGHTA and FQGNSA. Unmatched junction bases numbered 4, after V lost 6 bases and J lost 3 bases. CDR3 amino acids: CASRLAGIDTGELFF. CDR3 DNA: TGTGCCAGCAGACTAGCGGGGATTGACACCGGGGAGCTGTTTTTT.

In DNA form, the CDR3 reads TGTGCCAGCAGAAGGGACCAGGGAGCAGATACGCAGTATTTT. It encodes CASRRDQGADTQYF. The rearrangement joins TRBV6-6 to TRBJ2-3, with D perhaps assigned TRBD1 or TRBD2 (5 bases each). The CDR3 contains 14 residues. V was shortened by 6 bases and J by 4 bases, with 14 bases between the two germline ends. Germline CDR1 and CDR2: MNHNY and SVGAGI (reference sequence).

This clone has just one count. The rearrangement links TRBV3-1 (or the pseudogene TRBV3-2) to TRBJ1-3; D not resolved. Germline CDR1 reads LGHDT; CDR2 reads YNNKEL (reference sequence). The CDR3 runs to 12 residues. Trimming removed 2 bases from V and 4 bases from J, with 3 bases in between. CDR3 loop: CASSQLGNTIYF. CDR3 nucleotide sequence: TGTGCCAGCAGCCAACTAGGAAACACCATATATTTT.

The rearrangement joins TRBV19 to TRBJ1-1; TRBD1 matches 8 bases. The CDR3 loop spans 16 amino acids. Germline CDR1 and CDR2: LNHDA and SQIVND (reference sequence). V dropped 7 bases and J dropped 2; count of bases not matched to a gene: 12. CDR3 region: CASTTRQGPYNTEAFF. DNA for the CDR3: TGTGCCAGTACCACCCGACAGGGGCCTTATAACACTGAAGCTTTCTTT.

This sequence joins TRBV10-3 and TRBJ1-1; TRBD1 is a possible D gene (5 bases). The CDR3 runs 16 residues. Looked up from germline, CDR1 is ENHRY and CDR2 is SYGVKD. The V end lost 2 bases, the J end lost 2 bases, and 15 bases lay between the germline ends. The CDR3 DNA follows: TGTGCCATCAGTGAGAGACGCACGGGGGGTAACACTGAAGCTTTCTTT. This sequence encodes CAISERRTGGNTEAFF.

The V and J genes are TRBV7-9 and TRBJ1-4; possible D gene TRBD1, 6 bases. Germline assignment: CDR1 SEHNR and CDR2 FQNEAQ (reference sequence). Deletions cut 8 bases from V and 0 bases from J, with 13 bases between. This CDR3 is 15 amino acids long. This CDR3 reads CASFGGLPTNEKLFF. The CDR3 DNA sequence: TGTGCCAGCTTCGGGGGGCTTCCAACTAATGAAAAACTGTTTTTT.

The chain combines TRBV9 with TRBJ2-3; 10 nucleotides line up with TRBD2. V was clipped by 1 base and J by 4 bases; unmatched bases: 3. Germline V lookup: CDR1 SGDLS, CDR2 YYNGEE. This CDR3 is 15 amino acids long. CDR3 DNA: TGTGCCAGCAGCGTACTAGCGGGAGTGTCAGATACGCAGTATTTT. It translates to CASSVLAGVSDTQYF.

The sample holds one count of this clone. The genes are TRBV18 and TRBJ1-3, with a weak D call TRBD1 (6 bases). The CDR3 covers 14 residues. Deletions cut 4 bases from V and 4 bases from J, with 11 bases between. CDR1 KGHSH and CDR2 LQKENI come from the germline V gene. The CDR3 here is CASSLDQGGNTIYF. CDR3 nucleotides: TGTGCCAGCTCACTGGATCAGGGGGGAAACACCATATATTTT. Full variable domain (remainder filled in from reference TRBV18 and TRBJ1-3): NAGVMQNPRHLVRRRGQEARLRCSPMKGHSHVYWYRQLPEEGLKFMVYLQKENIIDESGMPKERFSAEFPKEGPSILRIQQVVRGDSAAYFCASSLDQGGNTIYFGEGSWLTVV.

V usage is TRBV6-4 and J usage is TRBJ2-3; TRBD2 matches at 12 bases. This CDR3 region has 15 residues. Germline V gene lookup returns CDR1 MRHNA and CDR2 SNTAGT. J lost 5 bases, V lost 5 bases, and 5 bases had no gene match. This CDR3 reads CASSPLAGGQDTQYF. The CDR3 nucleotides read TGTGCCAGCAGTCCCCTAGCGGGGGGGCAAGATACGCAGTATTTT.

The V call is TRBV4-2, the J call TRBJ1-5, with TRBD1 identical over 10 bases. Germline assignment: CDR1 LGHNA and CDR2 YNFKEQ. Trimming cost V 0 bases and J 6 bases; bases outside gene matches: 2. This CDR3 spans 15 amino acids. The CDR3 nucleotides read TGTGCCAGCAGCCAAGAAGGACAGGGGGGTCAGCCCCAGCATTTT. Its translation is CASSQEGQGGQPQHF.

The table lists this clone with a count of one. The V call is TRBV6-5, the J call TRBJ1-2; D may be TRBD1 (5 bases). Trimming took 4 bases from V and 7 from J, leaving 16 bases between them. This CDR3 has 14 residues. The germline V gene encodes CDR1 MNHEY and CDR2 SVGAGI. CDR3 residues: CASSSPRTGRGYTF. The CDR3 DNA reads TGTGCCAGCAGTTCCCCGCGAACAGGCCGTGGCTACACCTTC.